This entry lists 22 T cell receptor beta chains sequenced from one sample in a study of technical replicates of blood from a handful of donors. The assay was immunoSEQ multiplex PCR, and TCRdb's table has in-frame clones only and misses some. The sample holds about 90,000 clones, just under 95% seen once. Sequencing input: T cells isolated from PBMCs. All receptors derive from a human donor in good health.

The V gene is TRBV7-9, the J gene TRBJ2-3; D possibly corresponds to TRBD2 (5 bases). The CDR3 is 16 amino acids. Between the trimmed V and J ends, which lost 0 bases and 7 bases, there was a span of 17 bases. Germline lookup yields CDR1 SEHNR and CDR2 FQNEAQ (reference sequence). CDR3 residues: CASSLAQSPGVNTQYF. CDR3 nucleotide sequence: TGTGCCAGCAGCTTAGCCCAGTCCCCCGGGGTTAATACGCAGTATTTT.

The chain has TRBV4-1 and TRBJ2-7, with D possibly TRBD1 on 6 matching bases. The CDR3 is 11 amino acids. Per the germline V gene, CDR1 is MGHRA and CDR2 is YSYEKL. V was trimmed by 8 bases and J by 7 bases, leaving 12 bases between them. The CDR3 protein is CASGRGYEQYF. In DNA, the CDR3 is TGCGCCAGCGGCAGGGGCTATGAGCAGTACTTC.

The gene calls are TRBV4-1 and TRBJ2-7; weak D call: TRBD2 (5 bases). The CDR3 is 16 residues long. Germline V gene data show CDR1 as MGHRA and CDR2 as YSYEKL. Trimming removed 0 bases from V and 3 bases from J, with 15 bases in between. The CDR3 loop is CASSQENAGLRYEQYF. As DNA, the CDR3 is TGCGCCAGCAGCCAAGAGAACGCGGGTCTACGCTACGAGCAGTACTTC.

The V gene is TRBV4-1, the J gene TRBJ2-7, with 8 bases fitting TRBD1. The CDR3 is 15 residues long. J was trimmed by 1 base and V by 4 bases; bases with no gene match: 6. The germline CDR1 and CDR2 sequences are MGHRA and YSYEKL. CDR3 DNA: TGCGCCAGCAGCCCAGGACAGGGAATTTCCTACGAGCAGTACTTC. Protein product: CASSPGQGISYEQYF.

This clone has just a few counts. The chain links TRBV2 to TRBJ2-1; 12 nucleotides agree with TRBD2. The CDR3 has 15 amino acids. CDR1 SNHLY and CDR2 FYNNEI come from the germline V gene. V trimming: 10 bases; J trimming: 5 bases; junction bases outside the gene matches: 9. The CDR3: CATRGLAGTDNEQFF. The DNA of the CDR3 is TGTGCCACCCGAGGACTAGCGGGGACCGACAATGAGCAGTTCTTC.

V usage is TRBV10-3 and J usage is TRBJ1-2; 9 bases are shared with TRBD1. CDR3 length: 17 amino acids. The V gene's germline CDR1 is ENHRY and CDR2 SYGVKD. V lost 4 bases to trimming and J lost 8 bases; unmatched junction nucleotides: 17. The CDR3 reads CAISAYTVGTGLSGYTF. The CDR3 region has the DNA TGTGCCATCAGTGCCTACACGGTGGGGACAGGGTTATCCGGCTACACCTTC.

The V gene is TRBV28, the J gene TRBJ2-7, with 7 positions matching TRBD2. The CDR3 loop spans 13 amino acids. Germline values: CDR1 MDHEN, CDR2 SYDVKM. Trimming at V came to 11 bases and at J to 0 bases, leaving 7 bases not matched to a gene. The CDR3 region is CALRASGSYEQYF. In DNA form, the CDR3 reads TGTGCCCTAAGGGCTAGCGGCTCCTACGAGCAGTACTTC.

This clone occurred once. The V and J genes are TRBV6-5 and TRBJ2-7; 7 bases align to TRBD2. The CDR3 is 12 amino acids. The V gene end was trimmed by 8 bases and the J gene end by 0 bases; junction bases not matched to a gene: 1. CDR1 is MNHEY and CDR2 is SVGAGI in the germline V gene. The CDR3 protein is CASSGGSYEQYF. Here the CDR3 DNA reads TGTGCCAGCTCGGGAGGCTCCTACGAGCAGTACTTC.

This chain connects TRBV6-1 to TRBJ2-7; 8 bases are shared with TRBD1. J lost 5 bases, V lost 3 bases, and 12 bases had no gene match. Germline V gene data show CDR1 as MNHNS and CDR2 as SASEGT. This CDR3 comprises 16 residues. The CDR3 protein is CASSDRTRDRPHEQYF. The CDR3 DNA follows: TGTGCCAGCAGTGATCGGACCCGGGACAGGCCCCACGAGCAGTACTTC.

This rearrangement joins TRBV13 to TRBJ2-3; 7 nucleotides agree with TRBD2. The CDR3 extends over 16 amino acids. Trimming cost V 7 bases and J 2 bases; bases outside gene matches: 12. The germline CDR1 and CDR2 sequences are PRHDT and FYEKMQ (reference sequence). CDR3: CASTVQRGDLTDTQYF. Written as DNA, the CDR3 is TGTGCCAGCACCGTCCAACGGGGGGACCTCACAGATACGCAGTATTTT. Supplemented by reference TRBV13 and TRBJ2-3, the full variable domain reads AAGVIQSPRHLIKEKRETATLKCYPIPRHDTVYWYQQGPGQDPQFLISFYEKMQSDKGSIPDRFSAQQFSDYHSELNMSSLELGDSALYFCASTVQRGDLTDTQYFGPGTRLTVL.

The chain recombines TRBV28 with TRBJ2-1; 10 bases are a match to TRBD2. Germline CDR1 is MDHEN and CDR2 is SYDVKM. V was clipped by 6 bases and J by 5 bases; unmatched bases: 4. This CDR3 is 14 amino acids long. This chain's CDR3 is CASSPLAGHNEQFF. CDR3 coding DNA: TGTGCCAGCAGCCCACTAGCGGGACACAATGAGCAGTTCTTC.

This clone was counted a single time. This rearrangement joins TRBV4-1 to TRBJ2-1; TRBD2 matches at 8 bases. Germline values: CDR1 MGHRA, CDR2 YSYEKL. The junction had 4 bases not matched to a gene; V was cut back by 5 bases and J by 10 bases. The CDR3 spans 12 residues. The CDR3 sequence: CASSTLAGEQFF. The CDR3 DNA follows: TGCGCCAGCAGCACTCTAGCGGGCGAGCAGTTCTTC.

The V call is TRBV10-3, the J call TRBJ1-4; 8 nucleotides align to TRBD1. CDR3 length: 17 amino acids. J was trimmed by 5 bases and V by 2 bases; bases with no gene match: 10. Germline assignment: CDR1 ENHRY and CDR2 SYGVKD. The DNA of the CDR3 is TGTGCCATCAGTGAGGGGGGGACAGGCCAGTGGAATGAAAAACTGTTTTTT. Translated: CAISEGGTGQWNEKLFF.

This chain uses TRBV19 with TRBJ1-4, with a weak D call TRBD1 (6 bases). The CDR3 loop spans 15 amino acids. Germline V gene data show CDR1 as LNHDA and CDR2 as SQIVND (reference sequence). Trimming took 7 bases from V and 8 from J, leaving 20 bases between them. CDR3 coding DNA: TGTGCCAGTAAGATGAGGGGGGGCCGGGTGGAAAAACTGTTTTTT. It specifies CASKMRGGRVEKLFF.

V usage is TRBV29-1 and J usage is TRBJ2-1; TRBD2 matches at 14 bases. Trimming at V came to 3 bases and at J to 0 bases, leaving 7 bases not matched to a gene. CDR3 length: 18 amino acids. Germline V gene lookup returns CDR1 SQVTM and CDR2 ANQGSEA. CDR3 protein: CSVDGTSGGVSSYNEQFF. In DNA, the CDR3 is TGCAGCGTTGATGGGACTAGCGGGGGAGTTAGCTCCTACAATGAGCAGTTCTTC.

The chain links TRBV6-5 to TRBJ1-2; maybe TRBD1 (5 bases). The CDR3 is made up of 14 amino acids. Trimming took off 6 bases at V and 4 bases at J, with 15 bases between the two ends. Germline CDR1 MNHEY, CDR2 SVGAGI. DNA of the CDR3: TGTGCCAGCAGCCCCCGGGAGGGGATCTATGGCTACACCTTC. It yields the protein CASSPREGIYGYTF.

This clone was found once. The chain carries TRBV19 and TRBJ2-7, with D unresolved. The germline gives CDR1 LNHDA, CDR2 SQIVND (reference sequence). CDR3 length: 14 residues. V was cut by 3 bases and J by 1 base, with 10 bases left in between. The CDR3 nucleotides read TGTGCCAGTAGTATTTTGGCGGAATCCTACGAGCAGTACTTC. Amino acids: CASSILAESYEQYF.

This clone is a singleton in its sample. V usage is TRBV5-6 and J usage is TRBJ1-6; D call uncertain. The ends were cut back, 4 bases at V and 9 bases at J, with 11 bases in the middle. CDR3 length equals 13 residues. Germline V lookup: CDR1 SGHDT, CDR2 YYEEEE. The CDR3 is CASSVASGSPLHF. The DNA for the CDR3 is TGTGCCAGCAGCGTCGCAAGCGGTTCACCCCTCCACTTT.

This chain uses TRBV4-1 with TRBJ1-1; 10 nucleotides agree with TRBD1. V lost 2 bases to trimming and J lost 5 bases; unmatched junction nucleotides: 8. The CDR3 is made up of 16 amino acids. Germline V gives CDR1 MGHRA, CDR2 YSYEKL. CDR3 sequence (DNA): TGCGCCAGCAGCCAACCCCGGGACAGGGGTTCTACTGAAGCTTTCTTT. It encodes CASSQPRDRGSTEAFF.

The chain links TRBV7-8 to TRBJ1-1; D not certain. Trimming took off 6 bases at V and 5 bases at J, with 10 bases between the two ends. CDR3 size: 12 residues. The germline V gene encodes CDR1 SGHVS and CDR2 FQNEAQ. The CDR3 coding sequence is TGTGCCAGCAGTCCGTTCGGGACTGAAGCTTTCTTT. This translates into CASSPFGTEAFF.

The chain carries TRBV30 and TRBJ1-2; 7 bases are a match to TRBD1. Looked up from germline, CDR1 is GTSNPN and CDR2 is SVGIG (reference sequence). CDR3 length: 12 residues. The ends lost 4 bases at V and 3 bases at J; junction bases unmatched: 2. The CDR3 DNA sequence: TGTGCCTGGACGACAGGGTACTATGGCTACACCTTC. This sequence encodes CAWTTGYYGYTF.

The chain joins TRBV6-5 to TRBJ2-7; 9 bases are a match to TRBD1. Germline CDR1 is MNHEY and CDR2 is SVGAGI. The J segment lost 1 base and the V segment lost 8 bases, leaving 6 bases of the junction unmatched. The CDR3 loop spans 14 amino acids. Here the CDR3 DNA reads TGTGCCAGCTCCCCGGGACAGGGATCCTACGAGCAGTACTTC. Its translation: CASSPGQGSYEQYF.